This TCR beta chain appears in the sequencing data of a study of blood T cell repertoires in COVID-19. Study-wide background: The origin of the acute and convalescent COVID-19 samples was the United States, Italy and Spain. The cDNA or gDNA used as material had been derived from T cells, B-cell-depleted T cells, or PBMCs.

The CDR3 has 15 residues. The ends lost 5 bases at V and 3 bases at J; junction bases unmatched: 6. CDR1 is SNHLY and CDR2 is FYNNEI in the germline V gene. In the original workflow: Estimation of nucleated cell counts was performed using reference gene primer amplification. Produced via immunoSEQ multiplex PCR; TCRdb's table is partial and in-frame only. The V and J calls and clone size come from that table; D and trimming were worked out from the DNA. Of about 100,000 clones listed, over 80% are singletons. This sequence was found in a man aged 50-60 years with active or convalescent COVID-19. The rearrangement uses TRBV2 and TRBJ2-2; 7 bases are shared with TRBD1. Sequenced: peripheral blood. The CDR3 reads CASSMTGIDTGELFF. In nucleotides, the CDR3 is TGTGCCAGCAGTATGACAGGGATTGACACCGGGGAGCTGTTTTTT.